This T cell receptor (beta chain) was sequenced in a study of T cell repertoires in cytomegalovirus infection. Study summary: CMV infection together with matching HLA type was indicated by public TCR beta signatures.

Each CDR3 protein gets one entry after TCRdb re-called the reads with MiXCR. The sample yields more than 90,000 distinct CDR3 sequences, around 9.1% seen once. Findings and limits, study-wide: Using cumulative public TCR beta family frequency, the authors identified those who carried CMV together with the relevant HLA. It was HLA-C-restricted CMV-specific TCR beta clonotypes that dominated the response ex vivo.

About this clonotype: Its matching antigen is unknown.

This TCR was recovered from a human donor in good health (CMV status not recorded). Some clones in this sample may be carry-over from other donors' samples. Sequencing was done on a sample of PBMCs, sequenced either directly or after in vitro stimulation (not recorded which).

Written as DNA, the CDR3 is TGTGCCAGCAGCCAAGACAGGTATCAGCCCCAGCATTTT. It codes for CASSQDRYQPQHF. V and J are TRBV7-3 and TRBJ1-5, with D perhaps TRBD1 (6 bases). The CDR3 contains 13 residues. The V and J ends lost 5 bases and 5 bases respectively, with 10 bases between them. Germline CDR1 and CDR2: SGHTA and FQGTGA.